Shown below are 23 T cell receptor beta chains from a single sample sequenced in a study of tumor-infiltrating lymphocytes in primary liver carcinoma. Germline DNA was also extracted, and blood RNA derived from unsorted whole blood. TCR beta cDNA was made from roughly 500 ng total RNA with a constant-region primer. Nested multiplex PCR, run for three rounds with slightly modified ARM-PCR, yielded TCR beta libraries. Forward primers for TRBV1-TRBV30 and a C-beta reverse primer served the first two PCR rounds, at 10 cycles each. TCRdb called the multiplex PCR reads again in MiXCR, with one record for every CDR3 protein. This table holds approximately 300,000 distinct CDR3 sequences, 65% found once. Sequenced: peripheral blood. Receptors originate from a man aged 40-49 years with primary liver carcinoma and hepatitis B virus infection.

This clonotype was detected only a few times. The J gene is TRBJ2-5, the V gene TRBV10-2; no clear D. Germline V gene sequence: CDR1 WSHSY, CDR2 SAAADI. The CDR3 consists of 12 residues. Trimming removed 0 bases at V and 6 bases at J, with 5 bases between. CDR3 protein: CASSESVKTQYF. The CDR3 DNA reads TGCGCCAGCAGTGAGTCGGTGAAGACCCAGTACTTC.

This clonotype was seen repeatedly, ten times or more. The gene calls are TRBV6-6 and TRBJ2-1; D possibly corresponds to TRBD2 (6 bases). The CDR3 length is 14 residues. V was trimmed by 5 bases and J by 1 base, leaving 9 bases between them. The V gene's germline CDR1 is MNHNY and CDR2 SVGAGI (reference sequence). CDR3 DNA sequence: TGTGCCAGCAGTCGTAGCGGTTCCTACAATGAGCAGTTCTTC. Protein sequence: CASSRSGSYNEQFF.

The V gene is TRBV5-5, the J gene TRBJ2-5; no definite D call. The CDR3 runs 15 residues. Germline V lookup: CDR1 SGHKS, CDR2 YYEKEE (reference sequence). With 1 base removed from V and 2 bases from J, the gap between germline ends came to 12 bases. CDR3: CASSLSVVIQETQYF. DNA of the CDR3: TGTGCCAGCAGCTTGAGCGTTGTAATTCAAGAGACCCAGTACTTC.

A note on this clonotype: Given the absence of the conserved phenylalanine or tryptophan at the CDR3 end, a read error is likely. The limits of the CDR3 on the DNA are not certain, so only TCRdb's listed CDR3 is given. The chain employs TRBV5-4 and TRBJ2-5; the table's TRBD1 call for D was not verified on the DNA. Germline CDR1 is SGHNT and CDR2 is YYREEE (reference sequence). The CDR3 is 14 residues long, counting both termini. This chain's CDR3 is CASSPAQAGETQCL.

This clonotype was found a few times. This rearrangement joins TRBV5-1 to TRBJ2-3; 7 bases are a match to TRBD1. CDR3 length: 15 residues. V lost 5 bases and J lost 2; bases outside the gene matches: 8. Germline V gives CDR1 SGHRS, CDR2 YFSETQ. This CDR3 is CASRTGNVNTDTQYF. In DNA, the CDR3 is TGCGCCAGCAGGACAGGGAACGTAAACACAGATACGCAGTATTTT.

As regards this clonotype: Just one base apart from a much larger clone, this may be a read error. The rearrangement joins TRBV4-2 to TRBJ2-1; D might be TRBD2 (6 bases). CDR1 is LGHNA and CDR2 is YNFKEQ in the germline V gene. The CDR3 runs to 18 residues. The CDR3 DNA sequence: TGTGCCAACAGCCAAGTCCTCCGGGCGGGGCGATGGGACAATGAGCAGTTCTTC. Protein sequence: CANSQVLRAGRWDNEQFF.

This clonotype came up a few times. The gene calls are TRBV12-3 or TRBV12-4 and TRBJ2-7; 11 bases are a match to TRBD2. J was trimmed by 4 bases and V by 5 bases; bases with no gene match: 7. This CDR3 is 15 amino acids long. The CDR3 region is CASSPPSGRIYEQYF. CDR3 DNA: TGTGCCAGCAGTCCCCCTAGCGGGAGGATTTACGAGCAGTACTTC.

As regards this clonotype: This sequence may be a read error, since a much larger clone differs from it by one base. The chain recombines TRBV12-3 or TRBV12-4 with TRBJ1-5; 8 bases fit TRBD1. CDR3 length: 14 amino acids. CDR3 nucleotides: TGTGCCTGCAGTGTGACAGGGGTAAATCAGCCCCAGCATTTT. It translates to CACSVTGVNQPQHF.

The J gene is TRBJ2-7, the V gene TRBV28, with TRBD1 identical over 7 bases. The V segment lost 8 bases and the J segment 2 bases; nucleotides outside the gene matches: 9. The germline V gene has CDR1 MDHEN and CDR2 SYDVKM. The CDR3 spans 14 residues. CDR3 sequence (DNA): TGTGCCAGCTGTTCGCCGGGACAGCCCTACGAGCAGTACTTC. Residues: CASCSPGQPYEQYF.

In this sample, this clonotype turned up many times. The gene calls are TRBV12-3 or TRBV12-4 and TRBJ1-2, with D unresolved. The CDR3 extends over 14 amino acids. The V and J ends lost 7 bases and 3 bases respectively, with 15 bases between them. CDR3 bases: TGTGCCAGCACCCTCCGGAAGGGTTACTATGGCTACACCTTC. Residues: CASTLRKGYYGYTF.

The table lists this clonotype with a few counts. A much larger clonotype is one base distant, so this may be a read error. The chain recombines TRBV29-1 with TRBJ2-4; D is possibly TRBD2 (5 bases). V lost 4 bases and J lost 6, with 13 bases in between. Germline assignment: CDR1 SQVTM and CDR2 ANQGSEA. CDR3 length equals 13 residues. CDR3 DNA sequence: TGCAGCGTTGTCGGGATAGGAGGAAACATTCAGTACTTC. It codes for CSVVGIGGNIQYF.

As concerns this clonotype: One base away lies a much larger clone, so this may be a sequencing read error. The chain employs TRBV6-1 and TRBJ2-3; D might be TRBD2 (6 bases). The V gene lost 8 bases and the J gene lost 2 bases, with 14 bases spanning the gap. CDR1 MNHNS and CDR2 SASEGT come from the germline V gene. The CDR3 is 14 amino acids. Here the CDR3 reads CASGSGTLTDTQYF. The CDR3 nucleotides are TGTGCCAGCGGTTCCGGGACTCTCACAGATACGCAGTATTTT.

On this clonotype itself: This may stem from a read error, because a much larger clone lies one nucleotide away. This chain links TRBV5-4 with TRBJ2-3; weak D call: TRBD2 (5 bases). Germline values: CDR1 SGHNT, CDR2 YYREEE (reference sequence). The CDR3 totals 16 residues. CDR3 DNA sequence: TGTGCCAGCAGCTTGGCCCAGTCCGCTAGCACAGATATGCAGTATTTT. Protein product: CASSLAQSASTDMQYF.

The table lists this clonotype with a count of one. This chain uses TRBV7-9 with TRBJ2-3, with a possible D match to TRBD2 (5 bases). Trimming took off 2 bases at V and 2 bases at J, with 11 bases between the two ends. The germline CDR1 and CDR2 sequences are SEHNR and FQNEAQ (reference sequence). This CDR3 region has 15 residues. The CDR3 nucleotides read TGTGCCAGCAGCTTAAGGGAGTCTATCACAGATACGCAGTATTTT. It codes for CASSLRESITDTQYF.

Comments on this clonotype: This may arise from a read error, as a much more abundant clone is one base away. The CDR3 ends on some other residue instead of the conserved phenylalanine or tryptophan, so this is likely a read error. CDR3 DNA sequence: TGTGCCAGCAGACCCGACAGAAACAATGAGCAGTTCCTC. Amino acids: CASRPDRNNEQFL. The genes are TRBV6-5 and TRBJ2-1; perhaps TRBD1 as D (5 bases). Germline values: CDR1 MNHEY, CDR2 SVGAGI. V was pared by 6 bases and J by 5 bases, with 11 bases between. The CDR3 length is 13 residues.

This clonotype was counted a few times. V gene TRBV6-2 or TRBV6-3 combines with J gene TRBJ1-4; 7 bases align to TRBD1. V lost 5 bases and J lost 8; bases outside the gene matches: 11. Germline V gene data show CDR1 as MNHEY and CDR2 as SVGEGT. The CDR3 consists of 15 residues. DNA of the CDR3: TGTGCCAGCAGTGAGAGGACAGGAAACCAAGAAAAACTGTTTTTT. Its protein product is CASSERTGNQEKLFF.

As regards this clonotype: The final CDR3 position lacks the conserved phenylalanine or tryptophan, pointing to a likely read error. Because the CDR3's place on the DNA is in doubt, the DNA is left out and the CDR3 is given as listed by TCRdb. This chain joins TRBV29-1 and TRBJ2-1; the tabulated D call, TRBD1, remains unverified against the DNA. The CDR3 numbers 16 amino acids, ends counted. CDR1 is SQVTM and CDR2 is ANQGSEA in the germline V gene. The CDR3 protein is CSVANRGWDRQNEQFS.

A single count supports this clonotype. CDR3 DNA sequence: TGTGCCAGCAGCACCCGTGGAGGGCAGGTAGATGAAAAACTGTTTTTT. Protein sequence: CASSTRGGQVDEKLFF. This chain connects TRBV28 to TRBJ1-4; D gene ambiguous. The germline gives CDR1 MDHEN, CDR2 SYDVKM. The germline V and J ends were trimmed by 6 bases and 6 bases, with 20 bases remaining between them. CDR3 size: 16 residues.

J is TRBJ1-5 and V is TRBV20-1, with D perhaps matching TRBD1 (5 bases). The length of the CDR3 is 14 residues. From germline, CDR1 is DFQATT and CDR2 SNEGSKA (reference sequence). The CDR3 DNA sequence: TGCAGCGGAGGTAGGCCAGGGAGCAATCAGCCCCAGCATTTT. This gives the protein CSGGRPGSNQPQHF.

Regarding this clonotype: A junction boundary mismatches the germline segment, possibly from a read error. This chain joins TRBV10-3 and TRBJ1-1; 8 bases match TRBD1. Germline V lookup: CDR1 ENHRY, CDR2 SYGVKD. CDR3 length: 14 residues. CDR3 sequence reads: CAISGQGSNTEASF. In nucleotides, the CDR3 is TGTGCCATCAGCGGACAGGGTTCGAACACTGAAGCTTCCTTT.

Details on this clonotype: At one end, the junction sequence differs from germline, possibly due to a read error. This chain joins TRBV11-2 and TRBJ2-3; 10 bases agree with TRBD2. Germline CDR1 SGHAT, CDR2 FQNNGV. This CDR3 comprises 17 residues. The CDR3 spells CTSSLEFLAGVADTQYF. DNA of the CDR3: TGTACCAGCAGCTTAGAGTTTCTAGCGGGAGTAGCAGATACGCAGTATTTT.

The chain carries TRBV11-2 and TRBJ2-5; TRBD2 agrees at 8 bases. The CDR3 has 15 residues. The germline gives CDR1 SGHAT, CDR2 FQNNGV. The trim removed 5 bases at V and 1 base at J, leaving 6 bases unmatched. The DNA of the CDR3 is TGTGCCAGCAGCATGGTACTAGCGGTCCAAGAGACCCAGTACTTC. It codes for CASSMVLAVQETQYF.

The rearrangement uses TRBV14 and TRBJ2-3; TRBD2 agrees at 11 bases. The CDR3 extends over 16 amino acids. After removal of 2 bases from V and 2 bases from J, the junction contained 3 bases not matched to a gene. Germline V lookup: CDR1 SGHDN, CDR2 FVKESK. The CDR3 region has the DNA TGTGCCAGCAGCCAACTAGCGGGAGGTTACACAGATACGCAGTATTTT. Translation gives CASSQLAGGYTDTQYF.